The next 21 T cell receptor beta chains were all read from a single sample in a study of blood T cell repertoires in COVID-19. Repertoires were generated with immunoSEQ multiplex PCR, while TCRdb's copy carries only in-frame clones and drops some. The table has roughly 140,000 clones, roughly 80% seen once; the top ten hold about 7.3%. Sequencing was done on a sample of PBMCs or T cells enriched from blood (not recorded which). Source of these receptors: a man in his fifties or sixties who had recovered from COVID-19.

The J gene is TRBJ1-1, the V gene TRBV11-2, with TRBD1 matching 9 bases. The CDR3 contains 15 residues. Losses at the gene ends were 5 bases for V and 4 bases for J; bases not matched to a gene: 8. From germline, CDR1 is SGHAT and CDR2 FQNNGV. Written as DNA, the CDR3 is TGTGCCAGCAGCGTAGCCCGGGACAGGGCCACTGAAGCTTTCTTT. The encoded protein is CASSVARDRATEAFF.

The genes are TRBV4-1 and TRBJ2-1; TRBD2 matches 8 bases. The CDR3 has 14 residues. CDR1 MGHRA and CDR2 YSYEKL come from the germline V gene. The V and J ends lost 1 base and 9 bases, in that order; junction bases with no gene match: 5. CDR3 sequence reads: CASSQVGGAGEQFF. The CDR3 region has the DNA TGCGCCAGCAGCCAAGTCGGGGGGGCTGGTGAGCAGTTCTTC.

This chain uses TRBV10-2 with TRBJ1-2, with D hard to call. This CDR3 has 13 residues. CDR1 is WSHSY, CDR2 SAAADI, per germline. Trimming stripped 3 bases from V and 0 bases from J, with 5 bases between. Here the CDR3 reads CASSDTSNYGYTF. CDR3 sequence (DNA): TGCGCCAGCAGTGATACATCTAACTATGGCTACACCTTC.

This chain uses TRBV7-9 with TRBJ1-4; D is unresolved. This CDR3 region has 12 residues. Germline V lookup: CDR1 SEHNR, CDR2 FQNEAQ (reference sequence). Trimming removed 8 bases at V and 4 bases at J, with 8 bases between. The CDR3 DNA is TGTGCCAGCGGACTGCTTAATGAAAAACTGTTTTTT. Its translation: CASGLLNEKLFF.

The V gene is TRBV4-1, the J gene TRBJ2-3; maybe TRBD2 (7 bases). The CDR3 consists of 18 residues. With 0 bases removed from V and 5 bases from J, the gap between germline ends came to 21 bases. Germline-derived CDR1 and CDR2 are MGHRA and YSYEKL. As DNA, the CDR3 is TGCGCCAGCAGCCAAGAGGGGGTTGCGGGGGCCTCAGTAGATACGCAGTATTTT. Its translation is CASSQEGVAGASVDTQYF.

The J gene is TRBJ1-5, the V gene TRBV6-2 or TRBV6-3; TRBD1 aligns across 7 bases. V was pared by 5 bases and J by 2 bases, with 6 bases of the junction left unmatched. The CDR3 sequence is 15 residues long. The germline gives CDR1 MNHEY, CDR2 SVGEGT. This CDR3 is CASSRRQGGNQPQHF. The CDR3 region has the DNA TGTGCCAGCAGTCGTCGACAGGGAGGCAATCAGCCCCAGCATTTT.

V gene TRBV12-3 or TRBV12-4 combines with J gene TRBJ2-5, with a weak D call TRBD1 (6 bases). The CDR3 spans 13 residues. The germline V and J ends were trimmed by 5 bases and 5 bases, with 12 bases remaining between them. The CDR3 spells CASSNRAWETQYF. The CDR3 bases are TGTGCCAGCAGTAACAGGGCGTGGGAGACCCAGTACTTC.

The genes are TRBV7-8 and TRBJ1-1; D unresolved. CDR1 and CDR2 from the germline V gene are SGHVS and FQNEAQ. Trimming cost V 4 bases and J 5 bases, with 17 bases left between them. The CDR3 is made up of 15 amino acids. The CDR3 DNA follows: TGTGCCAGCAGCTCTGCAAGCAGGTCGGGAACTGAAGCTTTCTTT. Its translation: CASSSASRSGTEAFF. The entire variable domain, with the rest obtained from reference TRBV7-8 and TRBJ1-1, is as follows: GAGVSQSPRYKVAKRGQDVALRCDPISGHVSLFWYQQALGQGPEFLTYFQNEAQLDKSGLPSDRFFAERPEGSVSTLKIQRTQQEDSAVYLCASSSASRSGTEAFFGQGTRLTVV.

The genes are TRBV5-1 and TRBJ2-1, with a tentative D call TRBD1 (5 bases). Trimming pared 0 bases from V and 2 bases from J, leaving 6 bases between. The germline V gene has CDR1 SGHRS and CDR2 YFSETQ. The CDR3 loop spans 14 amino acids. The chain's CDR3 is CASSLGQPYNEQFF. DNA of the CDR3: TGCGCCAGCAGCTTGGGACAGCCCTACAATGAGCAGTTCTTC.

The rearrangement uses TRBV5-6 and TRBJ1-2, with 9 bases aligning to TRBD1. V lost 4 bases, J lost 4 bases, and 5 bases stayed unmatched. The CDR3 loop spans 14 amino acids. The germline V gene has CDR1 SGHDT and CDR2 YYEEEE. In DNA form, the CDR3 reads TGTGCCAGCAGCGACAGGGGGGTTAGCTATGGCTACACCTTC. This sequence encodes CASSDRGVSYGYTF.

The V gene is TRBV25-1, the J gene TRBJ1-5; D might be TRBD1 (5 bases). There are 14 residues in the CDR3. The V gene's germline CDR1 is MGHDK and CDR2 SYGVNS. V was shortened by 3 bases and J by 2 bases, with 8 bases between the two germline ends. The CDR3 sequence is CASSDSGGNQPQHF. CDR3 nucleotides: TGTGCCAGCAGTGATTCGGGGGGCAATCAGCCCCAGCATTTT.

The chain is built from TRBV7-5 and TRBJ1-2; whether TRBD1, the table's D call, matches the DNA was not checked. TRBV7-5 is a pseudogene segment. The CDR3 covers 16 residues. In nucleotides, the CDR3 is TGTGCCAGAAGCGTACGGACAGGGGATGTGCACTATGGCTACACCTTC. Protein: CARSVRTGDVHYGYTF.

The chain recombines TRBV5-8 with TRBJ2-1, with D possibly TRBD1 on 5 matching bases. The CDR3 spans 16 residues. V was clipped by 0 bases and J by 0 bases, with 10 bases between them. CDR1 SGHTS and CDR2 YDEGEE come from the germline V gene. The CDR3 region is CASSLVSQGSYNEQFF. The DNA of the CDR3 is TGTGCCAGCAGCTTGGTTTCCCAGGGCTCCTACAATGAGCAGTTCTTC.

This chain joins TRBV27 and TRBJ1-2; D possibly corresponds to TRBD1 (5 bases). The CDR3 loop spans 14 amino acids. Per germline, CDR1 MNHEY and CDR2 SMNVEV (reference sequence). Trimming left V 2 bases short and J 6 bases short, with 13 bases between. The CDR3 DNA is TGTGCCAGCAGTTTACTGGGAGGGGAACATGGCTACACCTTC. It codes for CASSLLGGEHGYTF.

CDR3 loop: CASSYSTARGHGYTF. CDR3 nucleotides: TGTGCCAGCAGTTACTCGACTGCCAGGGGCCATGGCTACACCTTC. J is TRBJ1-2 and V is TRBV6-5; D is perhaps TRBD1 (6 bases). The V end lost 0 bases, the J end lost 6 bases, and 14 bases lay between the germline ends. The CDR3 has 15 residues. CDR1 is MNHEY, CDR2 SVGAGI, per germline.

The chain couples TRBV2 to TRBJ1-2, with a possible D match to TRBD1 (6 bases). The CDR3 has 13 residues. V was clipped by 4 bases and J by 8 bases, with 14 bases between them. Germline V gives CDR1 SNHLY, CDR2 FYNNEI. CDR3 DNA: TGTGCCAGCAGTGGGGACAAGCGAGGAGGCTACACCTTC. Its protein product is CASSGDKRGGYTF.

This clone was recorded a few times. The V and J genes are TRBV11-2 and TRBJ1-1; D may be TRBD1 (5 bases). The V gene lost 6 bases and the J gene lost 7 bases, with 15 bases spanning the gap. Per the germline V gene, CDR1 is SGHAT and CDR2 is FQNNGV. The CDR3 is made up of 13 amino acids. The DNA for the CDR3 is TGTGCCAGCAGGAAATCTGTCGACAGTGAAGCTTTCTTT. Amino acid sequence: CASRKSVDSEAFF.

The gene calls are TRBV11-2 and TRBJ1-5; 7 bases are shared with TRBD1. The CDR3 loop spans 15 amino acids. J gave up 4 bases and V 5 bases, and 8 bases lay outside the gene matches. CDR1 is SGHAT and CDR2 is FQNNGV in the germline V gene. The CDR3 DNA reads TGTGCCAGCAGCCCTGGACAGGCCGATAATCAGCCCCAGCATTTT. Protein: CASSPGQADNQPQHF.

This clone was detected a few times. J is TRBJ2-3 and V is TRBV18, with 7 bases that match TRBD2. The germline V gene encodes CDR1 KGHSH and CDR2 LQKENI. This CDR3 has 14 residues. V dropped 0 bases and J dropped 9; count of bases not matched to a gene: 6. The CDR3 DNA follows: TGTGCCAGCTCACCACCGCTAGCGGAAACAACGCAGTATTTT. It specifies CASSPPLAETTQYF.

This chain connects TRBV30 to TRBJ1-1; D perhaps matches TRBD1 (5 bases). V dropped 5 bases and J dropped 8 bases, with 15 bases sitting between them. Germline loops: CDR1 GTSNPN, CDR2 SVGIG (reference sequence). The CDR3 totals 12 residues. The CDR3 coding sequence is TGTGCCTGGGACAGAACCCGTGTGGAAGCTTTCTTT. Protein: CAWDRTRVEAFF.

This clone was observed once. The chain couples TRBV27 to TRBJ2-7; D perhaps matches TRBD1 (5 bases). Germline-derived CDR1 and CDR2 are MNHEY and SMNVEV (reference sequence). Trimming removed 3 bases from V and 5 bases from J, with 11 bases in between. This CDR3 region has 13 residues. DNA of the CDR3: TGTGCCAGCAGTTTTGGCCAGGGCAACGAGCAGTACTTC. This encodes CASSFGQGNEQYF.